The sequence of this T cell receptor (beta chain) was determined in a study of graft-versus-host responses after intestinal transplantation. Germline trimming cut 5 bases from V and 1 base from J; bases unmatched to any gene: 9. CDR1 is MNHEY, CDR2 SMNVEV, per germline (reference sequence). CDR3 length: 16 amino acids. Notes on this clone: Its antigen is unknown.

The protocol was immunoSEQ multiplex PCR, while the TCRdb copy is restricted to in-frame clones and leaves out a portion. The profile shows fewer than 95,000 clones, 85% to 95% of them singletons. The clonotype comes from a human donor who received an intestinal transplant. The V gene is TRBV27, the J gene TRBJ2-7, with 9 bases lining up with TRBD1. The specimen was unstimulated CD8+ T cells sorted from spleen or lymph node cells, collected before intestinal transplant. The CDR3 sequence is CASSTTPGQGSYEQYF. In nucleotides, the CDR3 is TGTGCCAGCAGTACGACTCCGGGACAGGGATCCTACGAGCAGTACTTC.